The rows below give T cell receptor beta chains drawn from one sample of a study of T cell responses to AZD1222 COVID-19 vaccine. Method: immunoSEQ multiplex PCR; TCRdb's copy keeps in-frame clones and lacks some. The sample shows roughly 80,000 clones, about 93% of them seen only once. The specimen was peripheral blood, collected on day 0 of MenACWY control vaccination. Every receptor here comes from an adult in good health. Both conserved end residues are part of each CDR3.

TRBV9,CASEEGTPENYGYTF
TRBV19,CASRTSPPGRGGYTF
TRBV7-3,CASSPGQNSYEQYF
TRBV30,CAWSSGPNGAFF
TRBV6-5,CASSYVQGRNSPLHF
TRBV9,CASSVEGGNTEAFF
TRBV28,CASSVGGGISREQYF
TRBV25-1,CASSEYLESSGYTF
TRBV30,CAWTPKDRRTEAFF
TRBV7-9,CASSYSLQGNGYTF
TRBV28,CASRNPGGEKLFF
TRBV7-2,CASSPMLGTEAFF
TRBV5-6,CASSLDTGGPIGYTF
TRBV7-9,CASSLGRGEQYF
TRBV7-8,CASSLGVPGRTTYEQYF
TRBV11-2,CASSLPRTAADTQYF
TRBV5-1,CASSLAHVFLRTGYNEQFF
TRBV4-3,CASSQGEQGANEKLFF
TRBV6-1,CASSARGSGAYNEQFF
TRBV2,CASREQGVGNTEAFF
TRBV29-1,CSVEDMERSSYNEQFF
TRBV6-1,CASSEAGARGNEQFF
TRBV30,CAWSVFGNNEQFF
TRBV2,CASSEGAGELFF
TRBV5-6,CASSLISGEQYF
TRBV19,CASRTLGTSGRGNIQYF
TRBV28,CASREFYNEQFF
TRBV7-2,CASSFARDYGYTF
TRBV7-3,CASSLTGAALETQYF
TRBV19,CASSIGEVNYGYTF
TRBV28,CASSSPGKSEYGYTF
TRBV28,CASTQGGQPQHF
TRBV28,CASSPGGGYGYTF
TRBV7-9,CASSSGRETGELFF
TRBV18,CASSPGNSRGNEQFF
TRBV14,CASSQELGLAGGANEQFF
TRBV9,CASSASGTQEKLFF
TRBV4-3,CASSPKDRGTYEQYF
TRBV6-5,CASSYSATSGPYEQYF
TRBV7-2,CASSSPTFSSDTQYF
TRBV19,CASSSYGGRNQPQHF
TRBV6-5,CASGSLGRNTEAFF
TRBV4-3,CASSQESGPNYGYTF